A selection of T cell receptor beta chains follows, all from one sample in a study of OX40 agonist ivuxolimab in advanced cancers. TCRdb keeps only in-frame clones here, not all; method: immunoSEQ multiplex PCR. The data contain tens of thousands of clones, 85% to 90% of them singletons. Sequenced material: CD4+ or CD8+ T cells sorted from blood, taken in a trial of the OX40 agonist ivuxolimab. These receptor sequences come from an adult with an advanced solid tumor such as melanoma, head and neck, liver or kidney cancer. CDR3s leave out the opening cysteine and the closing phenylalanine or tryptophan. A D gene is named only where the DNA matches it firmly.

j_call: TRBJ2-7
d_call: -
v_call: TRBV5-6
cdr3_aa: ASSWGFHESYEQY

j_call: TRBJ1-6
d_call: -
v_call: TRBV19
cdr3_aa: ASSMGLTYNSPLH

j_call: TRBJ1-1
d_call: TRBD1
v_call: TRBV6-5
cdr3_aa: ASSYSNRGDTEAF

j_call: TRBJ2-6
d_call: -
v_call: TRBV7-2
cdr3_aa: ATPTLGSSGANVLT

j_call: TRBJ1-4
d_call: -
v_call: TRBV5-1
cdr3_aa: ASSFRGGEKLF

j_call: TRBJ1-3
d_call: -
v_call: TRBV2
cdr3_aa: ASSDPGEMIGNTIY

j_call: TRBJ2-6
d_call: -
v_call: TRBV19
cdr3_aa: ASSITHAGANVLT

j_call: TRBJ2-1
d_call: -
v_call: TRBV28
cdr3_aa: ASKSKGGNEQF

j_call: -
d_call: TRBD1
v_call: TRBV5-1
cdr3_aa: ASSFGTGTYEQY

j_call: TRBJ1-2
d_call: -
v_call: TRBV28
cdr3_aa: ASSPRTANYGYT

j_call: TRBJ2-2
d_call: TRBD2
v_call: TRBV9
cdr3_aa: ASSSGLAGGSGELF

j_call: TRBJ1-4
d_call: TRBD1
v_call: TRBV5-1
cdr3_aa: ASRGQGAANEKLF

j_call: TRBJ1-3
d_call: -
v_call: TRBV5-1
cdr3_aa: ASSPWTRSSGNTIY

j_call: TRBJ1-1
d_call: -
v_call: TRBV1
cdr3_aa: TSSHPGQRNTEAF

j_call: TRBJ2-3
d_call: -
v_call: TRBV5-1
cdr3_aa: ASSPRRGSTDTQY